The source of this T cell receptor (beta chain) is a study of CD8 T cells in Susac syndrome. Reverse transcription used roughly 0.45 to 1 ug RNA and random hexamers. Amplification of TCR beta CDR3 spanned 54 Vbeta and 13 Jbeta via immunoSEQ multiplex PCR. TCRdb re-called the immunoSEQ multiplex PCR reads through MiXCR, storing one row per CDR3 protein. Of 95,000 or so distinct CDR3 sequences listed, 80% to 95% are singletons. TCR beta from blood CD8+ and CD4+ T cells was sequenced. Healthy donors constituted the controls, which were matched for age and sex. The CD8+ and CD4+ T cells were negatively isolated, with the TEMRA cells enriched by FACS. Trimming took off 6 bases at V and 3 bases at J, with 17 bases between the two ends. This CDR3 has 15 amino acids. Germline lookup yields CDR1 MNHEY and CDR2 SVGAGI.

The sequenced material came from CD8+ T cells from PBMCs. V gene TRBV6-5 combines with J gene TRBJ2-5; no definite D call. The clonotype comes from a human donor in good health. In nucleotides, the CDR3 is TGTGCCAGCAGCACTTTCGGAGCCTTGGAAGAGACCCAGTACTTC. This encodes CASSTFGALEETQYF.